A selection of T cell receptor beta chains follows, all from one sample in a study of cytomegalovirus exposure and HLA in healthy donors. Clones were sequenced by immunoSEQ multiplex PCR, and TCRdb holds only the in-frame ones, with some missing. The sample lists 200,000 to 250,000 clones, around 83% occurring once. Sequencing was performed on PBMCs. The receptor source for this set is a girl under 18 in good health and CMV-seronegative. Each CDR3 is given with its conserved first and last residue. A D gene is named only where the DNA matches it firmly. Clone size is shown for a subset of rows, as once, few, many or a class of expanded clone.

NA TRBJ1-1 TRBV29-1 NA 14 TGCAGCGTTGAAGTCAACAGGTTGTGGACTGAAGCTTTCTTT CSVEVNRLWTEAFF
NA TRBJ1-5 TRBV29-1 NA 14 TGCAGCGTTGACCAAGCAGGTCCGAATCAGCCCCAGCATTTT CSVDQAGPNQPQHF
TRBD1 TRBJ2-1 TRBV7-3 NA 16 TGTGCCAGCAGCCTAGACAGGGGCCGCTCCTACAATGAGCAGTTCTTC CASSLDRGRSYNEQFF
NA TRBJ2-7 TRBV25-1 NA 13 TGTGCCAGCAGTCCAAGGGCGGGCTACGAGCAGTACTTC CASSPRAGYEQYF
NA TRBJ1-5 TRBV7-9 NA 17 TGTGCCAGCAGCTTAGCGGGGGGGGTTGCGGAGGATCAGCCCCAGCATTTT CASSLAGGVAEDQPQHF
TRBD1 TRBJ2-2 TRBV30 once 15 TGTGCCTGGAGTAAGCAGGGGGCGGCCACCGGGGAGCTGTTTTTT CAWSKQGAATGELFF
NA TRBJ2-7 TRBV11-3 NA 14 TGTGCCAGCAGTCTTCAGGAGGGTCACTACGAGCAGTACTTC CASSLQEGHYEQYF
TRBD1 TRBJ1-2 TRBV28 few 17 TGTGCCAGCAGCCCAAGAAACCACAGGGGCGAGAACTATGGCTACACCTTC CASSPRNHRGENYGYTF
TRBD2 TRBJ2-1 TRBV28 once 17 TGTGCCAGCAGTCGAGGGACTAGCGGGAGGCCCTACAATGAGCAGTTCTTC CASSRGTSGRPYNEQFF
TRBD2 TRBJ2-5 TRBV19 NA 15 TGTGCCAGTAGTATAGATGGGGGGGGTAGGGAGACCCAGTACTTC CASSIDGGGRETQYF
NA TRBJ2-3 TRBV20-1 NA 11 TGCAGCCTACTCGGGGGGCAGAAGCAGTATTTT CSLLGGQKQYF
TRBD1 TRBJ1-4 TRBV7-3 NA 17 TGTGCCAGCAGCTTATTTCCAGGGGGGAAGGCTAATGAAAAACTGTTTTTT CASSLFPGGKANEKLFF
NA TRBJ1-2 TRBV18 NA 13 TGTGCCAGCTCACTTTACAGGGAGGGAGGCTACACCTTC CASSLYREGGYTF
NA TRBJ1-2 TRBV10-3 NA 15 TGTGCCATCAGTGAAAGTTTACTCAATAACTATGGCTACACCTTC CAISESLLNNYGYTF
TRBD1 TRBJ1-5 TRBV7-2 NA 15 TGTGCCAGCAGCCTGGACAGGGCAGGCAATCAGCCCCAGCATTTT CASSLDRAGNQPQHF
TRBD1 TRBJ1-1 TRBV29-1 NA 15 TGCAGCGTTGATTTCCGGGACAGGCTAGGGACTGAAGCTTTCTTT CSVDFRDRLGTEAFF
TRBD1 TRBJ1-2 TRBV10-3 NA 18 TGTGCCGCAAACGGGGCGCGGGACAGAATCCCTATTAACTATGGCTACACCTTC CAANGARDRIPINYGYTF
TRBD1 TRBJ1-1 TRBV7-9 NA 15 TGTTCCAGCGTACCTGGGACAGGGGAGAACACTGAAGCTTTCTTT CSSVPGTGENTEAFF
TRBD1 TRBJ1-3 TRBV9 once 16 TGTGCCAGCAGCTGGGACAGTCCTGTCTCTGGAAACACCATATATTTT CASSWDSPVSGNTIYF
TRBD1 TRBJ1-4 TRBV25-1 NA 15 TGTGCCAGCACAGACCGGGACAGTGGAAATGAAAAACTGTTTTTT CASTDRDSGNEKLFF
TRBD1 TRBJ2-2 TRBV14 NA 16 TGTGCCAGCAGCCTAATCAGGGGGCGGAACACCGGGGAGCTGTTTTTT CASSLIRGRNTGELFF
NA TRBJ1-2 TRBV15 NA 16 TGTGCCACCAGCAGAGATAACTCAGGTCGATCGAATGGCTACACCTTC CATSRDNSGRSNGYTF
TRBD2 TRBJ2-1 TRBV7-2 NA 15 TGTGCCAGCAGCTTATCAGCGGGGTGGGGCAATGAGCAGTTCTTC CASSLSAGWGNEQFF
TRBD2 TRBJ2-7 TRBV19 once 13 TGTGCCAGTAGTAAAGGGACTAACAGCGAGCAGTACTTC CASSKGTNSEQYF
TRBD1 TRBJ1-2 TRBV5-4 NA 14 TGTGCCAGCAGCTTCCCAGGGCAGGGGGATGGCTACACCTTC CASSFPGQGDGYTF
TRBD2 TRBJ2-1 TRBV5-1 NA 14 TGCGCCAGCAGCTTGTTGGGGACTAGTAATGAGCAGTTCTTC CASSLLGTSNEQFF
NA TRBJ1-2 TRBV28 NA 14 TGTGCCAGCAGTTTAATGCGCAGGGCCTATGGCTACACCTTC CASSLMRRAYGYTF
NA TRBJ2-1 TRBV5-1 NA 19 TGCGCCAGCAGCTTGGTCGCCCGGGGTAGCGGCCACTCCTACAATGAGCAGTTCTTC CASSLVARGSGHSYNEQFF
TRBD1 TRBJ2-5 TRBV7-2 NA 16 TGTGCCAGCAGCCCAGGGGGTTGGGCAGGCCAAGAGACCCAGTACTTC CASSPGGWAGQETQYF
NA TRBJ1-4 TRBV10-2 NA 15 TGCGCCAGCAGGGCACTAGGTACAACTAATGAAAAACTGTTTTTT CASRALGTTNEKLFF
TRBD2 TRBJ2-1 TRBV5-1 NA 18 TGCGCCAGCAGCTACATACAAACGGGACTAGCGGGGGGTGCTGAGCAGTTCTTC CASSYIQTGLAGGAEQFF
TRBD1 TRBJ1-5 TRBV28 NA 14 TGTGCCAGCAGCTCACAGGGGGGTTATCAGCCCCAGCATTTT CASSSQGGYQPQHF